Listed below are T cell receptor beta chains from one sample, sequenced in a study of CD8 T cells in ankylosing spondylitis. TCRdb called the 5' RACE reads again in MiXCR, with one record for every CDR3 protein. Of approximately 250,000 distinct CDR3 sequences detected, 30% to 35% appear once; the ten largest clones hold about 4.2%. The sample comprised blood, either unsorted or a sorted T cell fraction (not recorded which). All receptors come from a male donor with ankylosing spondylitis or in good health (not recorded which). CDR3s include the opening cysteine and the closing phenylalanine or tryptophan. A D gene is named only where the DNA matches it firmly. Only part of the rows carry a size: once, few, many, or a class if the clone is expanded.

d_gene: -; v_gene: TRBV2; abundance: -; j_gene: TRBJ2-3; len: 13; CDR3aa: CASTGPGGNTQYF; CDR3nt: TGTGCCAGCACGGGCCCGGGTGGGAATACGCAGTATTTT
d_gene: -; v_gene: TRBV6-5; abundance: few; j_gene: TRBJ1-2; len: 11; CDR3aa: CASTFGGGYTF; CDR3nt: TGTGCCAGCACCTTCGGCGGCGGCTACACCTTC
d_gene: -; v_gene: TRBV12-3/TRBV12-4; abundance: -; j_gene: TRBJ1-5; len: 13; CDR3aa: CASSHSVVQPQHF; CDR3nt: TGTGCCAGCAGCCACTCAGTGGTTCAGCCCCAGCATTTT
d_gene: -; v_gene: TRBV4-1; abundance: -; j_gene: TRBJ1-3; len: 13; CDR3aa: CASSQEYGNTIYF; CDR3nt: TGCGCCAGCAGCCAAGAATATGGAAACACCATATATTTT
d_gene: TRBD1; v_gene: TRBV11-2; abundance: -; j_gene: TRBJ2-2; len: 14; CDR3aa: CASSWSGGTGELFF; CDR3nt: TGTGCCAGCAGCTGGTCAGGGGGCACCGGGGAGCTGTTTTTT
d_gene: -; v_gene: TRBV20-1; abundance: -; j_gene: TRBJ2-1; len: 13; CDR3aa: CSASSGSYNEQFF; CDR3nt: TGCAGTGCTAGTTCGGGATCCTACAATGAGCAGTTCTTC
d_gene: -; v_gene: TRBV9; abundance: few; j_gene: TRBJ2-5; len: 18; CDR3aa: CASSVAPLWIRYQETQYF; CDR3nt: TGTGCCAGCAGCGTAGCCCCCTTATGGATCCGGTACCAAGAGACCCAGTACTTC
d_gene: TRBD1; v_gene: TRBV28; abundance: many; j_gene: TRBJ2-7; len: 16; CDR3aa: CASSRPHLGQVYEQYF; CDR3nt: TGTGCCAGCAGCCGACCCCACCTGGGACAGGTCTACGAGCAGTACTTC
d_gene: -; v_gene: TRBV2; abundance: -; j_gene: TRBJ2-5; len: 14; CDR3aa: CASSVGHGQETQYF; CDR3nt: TGTGCCAGCAGTGTGGGGCATGGGCAAGAGACCCAGTACTTC
d_gene: -; v_gene: TRBV6-6; abundance: many; j_gene: TRBJ1-2; len: 12; CDR3aa: CASSSGDYGYTF; CDR3nt: TGTGCCAGCAGTTCGGGAGACTATGGCTACACCTTC
d_gene: TRBD2; v_gene: TRBV20-1; abundance: few; j_gene: TRBJ2-1; len: 16; CDR3aa: CSARDLIAGAYNEQFF; CDR3nt: TGCAGTGCTAGAGATCTGATAGCGGGAGCCTACAATGAGCAGTTCTTC
d_gene: TRBD2; v_gene: TRBV5-1; abundance: -; j_gene: TRBJ2-5; len: 12; CDR3aa: CASGPGGETQYF; CDR3nt: TGCGCCAGCGGCCCGGGGGGAGAGACCCAGTACTTC
d_gene: -; v_gene: TRBV5-1; abundance: -; j_gene: TRBJ2-3; len: 13; CDR3aa: CASTMENTDTQYF; CDR3nt: TGCGCCAGCACTATGGAGAACACAGATACGCAGTATTTT
d_gene: TRBD2; v_gene: TRBV20-1; abundance: many; j_gene: TRBJ2-5; len: 17; CDR3aa: CSPPLSSGGVLTETQYF; CDR3nt: TGCAGCCCCCCGTTGAGTAGCGGGGGGGTCCTTACAGAGACCCAGTACTTC
d_gene: -; v_gene: TRBV28; abundance: -; j_gene: TRBJ2-5; len: 13; CDR3aa: CAYGRANQETQYF; CDR3nt: TGTGCCTACGGGCGGGCCAACCAAGAGACCCAGTACTTC
d_gene: -; v_gene: TRBV5-1; abundance: few; j_gene: TRBJ1-1; len: 15; CDR3aa: CASSLTAQANTEAFF; CDR3nt: TGCGCCAGCAGCTTGACAGCTCAAGCGAACACTGAAGCTTTCTTT
d_gene: -; v_gene: TRBV20-1; abundance: few; j_gene: TRBJ2-1; len: 13; CDR3aa: CSAPKDGRNEQFF; CDR3nt: TGCAGTGCACCTAAGGACGGGAGAAATGAGCAGTTCTTC
d_gene: TRBD2; v_gene: TRBV7-2; abundance: few; j_gene: TRBJ2-3; len: 16; CDR3aa: CASSLTSGGASDTQYF; CDR3nt: TGTGCCAGCAGCTTGACTAGCGGGGGGGCATCAGATACGCAGTATTTT
d_gene: TRBD2; v_gene: TRBV20-1; abundance: few; j_gene: TRBJ2-7; len: 17; CDR3aa: CSARDPRTSGPSYEQYF; CDR3nt: TGCAGTGCTAGAGATCCCCGGACTAGCGGTCCATCCTACGAGCAGTACTTC
d_gene: TRBD2; v_gene: TRBV29-1; abundance: many; j_gene: TRBJ2-1; len: 14; CDR3aa: CSVDSGSSYNEQFF; CDR3nt: TGCAGCGTGGACAGCGGGAGCTCCTACAATGAGCAGTTCTTC
d_gene: -; v_gene: TRBV6-5; abundance: -; j_gene: TRBJ1-2; len: 16; CDR3aa: CASSYNAGEVGYGYTF; CDR3nt: TGTGCCAGCAGTTACAACGCCGGGGAAGTAGGCTATGGCTACACCTTC
d_gene: -; v_gene: TRBV5-8; abundance: -; j_gene: TRBJ1-1; len: 14; CDR3aa: CASSHDVGDTEAFF; CDR3nt: TGTGCCAGCAGCCACGACGTTGGGGACACTGAAGCTTTCTTT
d_gene: TRBD1; v_gene: TRBV20-1; abundance: few; j_gene: TRBJ1-5; len: 14; CDR3aa: CSATTGGPNQPQHF; CDR3nt: TGCAGTGCTACCACAGGGGGCCCAAATCAGCCCCAGCATTTT
d_gene: -; v_gene: TRBV20-1; abundance: -; j_gene: TRBJ2-7; len: 14; CDR3aa: CSARDHQLSYEQYF; CDR3nt: TGCAGTGCTAGAGATCACCAGCTTTCCTACGAGCAGTACTTC
d_gene: -; v_gene: TRBV20-1; abundance: -; j_gene: TRBJ1-5; len: 13; CDR3aa: CSARDQRNQPQHF; CDR3nt: TGCAGTGCTAGAGATCAGCGAAATCAGCCCCAGCATTTT
d_gene: -; v_gene: TRBV4-2; abundance: many; j_gene: TRBJ2-3; len: 18; CDR3aa: CASSQASYGTPSTDTQYF; CDR3nt: TGTGCCAGCAGCCAAGCATCCTACGGGACACCCAGCACAGATACGCAGTATTTT
d_gene: -; v_gene: TRBV20-1; abundance: -; j_gene: TRBJ2-7; len: 14; CDR3aa: CSARGAPGSYEQYF; CDR3nt: TGCAGTGCTAGAGGGGCCCCAGGGTCCTACGAGCAGTACTTC
d_gene: TRBD2; v_gene: TRBV28; abundance: once; j_gene: TRBJ2-5; len: 21; CDR3aa: CASRTGGTFGTSFLGQETQYF; CDR3nt: TGTGCCAGCAGAACCGGAGGGACATTCGGGACTAGCTTCCTTGGCCAAGAGACCCAGTACTTC
d_gene: -; v_gene: TRBV6-5; abundance: -; j_gene: TRBJ1-2; len: 16; CDR3aa: CASSYSAVIANYGYTF; CDR3nt: TGTGCCAGCAGTTACTCGGCGGTGATAGCTAACTATGGCTACACCTTC
d_gene: -; v_gene: TRBV12-3/TRBV12-4; abundance: few; j_gene: TRBJ1-6; len: 13; CDR3aa: CASIDLPGGALHF; CDR3nt: TGTGCCAGCATCGACTTACCGGGCGGTGCCCTCCACTTT
d_gene: -; v_gene: TRBV12-3/TRBV12-4; abundance: few; j_gene: TRBJ2-7; len: 12; CDR3aa: CASSPVTGEQYF; CDR3nt: TGTGCCAGCAGCCCCGTTACGGGCGAGCAGTACTTC
d_gene: -; v_gene: TRBV20-1; abundance: many; j_gene: TRBJ2-7; len: 14; CDR3aa: CSASPLTSAYEQYF; CDR3nt: TGCAGTGCTAGCCCCCTAACGTCCGCCTACGAGCAGTACTTC
d_gene: -; v_gene: TRBV29-1; abundance: -; j_gene: TRBJ2-5; len: 12; CDR3aa: CSSTGRGETQYF; CDR3nt: TGCAGTTCGACAGGGAGGGGAGAGACCCAGTACTTC
d_gene: -; v_gene: TRBV5-1; abundance: many; j_gene: TRBJ2-7; len: 14; CDR3aa: CASSLGGSSYEQYF; CDR3nt: TGTGCCAGCAGCTTGGGGGGTTCCTCCTACGAGCAGTACTTC
d_gene: -; v_gene: TRBV29-1; abundance: -; j_gene: TRBJ1-2; len: 12; CDR3aa: CSVPGVEGGYTF; CDR3nt: TGCAGCGTTCCAGGGGTAGAGGGTGGCTACACCTTC
d_gene: TRBD1; v_gene: TRBV29-1; abundance: -; j_gene: TRBJ2-7; len: 14; CDR3aa: CSVELPGGEDEQYF; CDR3nt: TGCAGCGTTGAGCTGCCAGGGGGCGAGGACGAGCAGTACTTC
d_gene: TRBD1; v_gene: TRBV20-1; abundance: -; j_gene: TRBJ2-5; len: 15; CDR3aa: CSARDGQGAQETQYF; CDR3nt: TGCAGTGCTAGAGACGGACAGGGGGCCCAAGAGACCCAGTACTTC
d_gene: -; v_gene: TRBV18; abundance: few; j_gene: TRBJ2-1; len: 14; CDR3aa: CASSPRDRRNEQFF; CDR3nt: TGTGCCAGCTCACCAAGAGACAGAAGGAATGAGCAGTTCTTC
d_gene: -; v_gene: TRBV6-2/TRBV6-3; abundance: few; j_gene: TRBJ1-1; len: 16; CDR3aa: CASSFNRGRPNTEAFF; CDR3nt: TGTGCCAGCAGTTTCAACCGGGGACGGCCGAACACTGAAGCTTTCTTT
d_gene: -; v_gene: TRBV5-1; abundance: -; j_gene: TRBJ2-7; len: 12; CDR3aa: CASSKGAYEQYF; CDR3nt: TGCGCCAGCAGCAAAGGGGCCTACGAGCAGTACTTC